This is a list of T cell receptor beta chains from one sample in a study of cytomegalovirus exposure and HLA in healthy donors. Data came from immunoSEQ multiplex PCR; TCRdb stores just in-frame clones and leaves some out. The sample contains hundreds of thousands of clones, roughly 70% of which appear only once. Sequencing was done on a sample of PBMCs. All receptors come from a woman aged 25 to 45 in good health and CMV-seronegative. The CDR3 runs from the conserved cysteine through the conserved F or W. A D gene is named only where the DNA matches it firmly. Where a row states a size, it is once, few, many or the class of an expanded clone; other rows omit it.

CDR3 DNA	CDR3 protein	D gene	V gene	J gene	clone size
TGTGCCAGCAGTGACCCTGAGGACAGGCGCCGCTCCTACGAGCAGTACTTC	CASSDPEDRRRSYEQYF	TRBD1	TRBV6-1	TRBJ2-7	few
TGTGCCAGCAGCTTGTCGCGGGGGGAGACAGATACGCAGTATTTT	CASSLSRGETDTQYF	TRBD2	TRBV5-6	TRBJ2-3	few
TGCGCCAGCAGCTCTAGAACGGACAGGGGCACTGAAGCTTTCTTT	CASSSRTDRGTEAFF	TRBD1	TRBV4-3	TRBJ1-1	NA
TGCGCCAGCAGCTTTCTAGTCAGGGGGAGCTCTGGAAACACCATATATTTT	CASSFLVRGSSGNTIYF	TRBD1	TRBV5-1	TRBJ1-3	NA
TGTGCCAGTGGGACAATTTTAAGGAACACTGAAGCTTTCTTT	CASGTILRNTEAFF	NA	TRBV5-4	TRBJ1-1	NA
TGTGCCAGCAGCAGGGACTCCAGCGGGGCTACGCAGTATTTT	CASSRDSSGATQYF	TRBD2	TRBV7-2	TRBJ2-3	NA
TGTGCCTGGAGGTCAGGCTCCAAAAACATTCAGTACTTC	CAWRSGSKNIQYF	NA	TRBV30	TRBJ2-4	NA
TGTGCCAGCAGGAGCAGGGTAATACATGGCTACACCTTC	CASRSRVIHGYTF	NA	TRBV2	TRBJ1-2	NA
TGTGCCAGCAATGACGGGACAACAAATCTGAACGAGCAGTACTTC	CASNDGTTNLNEQYF	NA	TRBV9	TRBJ2-7	NA
TGCGCCAGCAGCCAAGACGGGCTAGCGGGGGGAAACTTATACAATGAGCAGTTCTTC	CASSQDGLAGGNLYNEQFF	TRBD2	TRBV4-1	TRBJ2-1	few
TGTGCCAGCTCCTACTTTGCGAACACCGGGGAGCTGTTTTTT	CASSYFANTGELFF	NA	TRBV7-3	TRBJ2-2	many
TGCGCCAGCAGTCAATCGCGGGCACTAAAGGATAGCAATCAGCCCCAGCATTTT	CASSQSRALKDSNQPQHF	NA	TRBV23-1	TRBJ1-5	NA
TGTGCCAGCAGGGACCGGGACAGGGGTTCGGGAGAGACCCAGTACTTC	CASRDRDRGSGETQYF	TRBD1	TRBV2	TRBJ2-5	NA
TGTGCCAGCTCACCCCGGGAGAAGATCACAGATACGCAGTATTTT	CASSPREKITDTQYF	NA	TRBV18	TRBJ2-3	NA
TGCAGCGTTGAAACCGAGGGACAGCCCCAGCATTTT	CSVETEGQPQHF	NA	TRBV29-1	TRBJ1-5	NA
TGCGCCAGCAGCTCCACCGGGGGTTGGACTGAAGCTTTCTTT	CASSSTGGWTEAFF	NA	TRBV5-1	TRBJ1-1	few
TGTGCCAGCAGCCCTGACAGGAACCAAGCTTTCTTT	CASSPDRNQAFF	NA	TRBV11-2	TRBJ1-1	few
TGCGCCAGCAGCTATAGCGCCGATGAGCAGTTCTTC	CASSYSADEQFF	NA	TRBV5-1	TRBJ2-1	few
TGTGCCAGCACTGGAGCGGGGGGGGTGGAGACCCAGTACTTC	CASTGAGGVETQYF	TRBD2	TRBV2	TRBJ2-5	NA
TGTGCCAGCAGCTTAGCTCGGGGATTCTACGAGCAGTACTTC	CASSLARGFYEQYF	NA	TRBV11-2	TRBJ2-7	NA
TGTGCCATCAGTGATCAACAGCCGACCTCTGGAAACACCATATATTTT	CAISDQQPTSGNTIYF	NA	TRBV10-3	TRBJ1-3	NA
TGTGCCAGCAGCCCAACGGGGGTTCGGGAGACCCAGTACTTC	CASSPTGVRETQYF	NA	TRBV7-9	TRBJ2-5	NA
TGTGCCAGCAGTGATCCAGGAAACTCCTACGAGCAGTACTTC	CASSDPGNSYEQYF	NA	TRBV2	TRBJ2-7	NA
TGTGCCAGCAACCCCCTAGGGGGGGATGAGACCCAGTACTTC	CASNPLGGDETQYF	NA	TRBV2	TRBJ2-5	NA
TGCGCCAGCAGCGCCGGGACTCTTGGGGTAGAGCAGTACTTC	CASSAGTLGVEQYF	NA	TRBV5-1	TRBJ2-5	NA
TGTGCCACCGGGGACAGGGCGTTCACTGAAGCTTTCTTT	CATGDRAFTEAFF	TRBD1	TRBV10-3	TRBJ1-1	few
TGTGCCAGCAGCGTAGGCAGGAACTCTGGAAACACCATATATTTT	CASSVGRNSGNTIYF	NA	TRBV9	TRBJ1-3	NA
TGTGCCAGCAGCCCGAGACAGGGGGCTTTCTACGAGCAGTACTTC	CASSPRQGAFYEQYF	TRBD1	TRBV7-9	TRBJ2-7	NA
TGTGCCAGTAGTCCCAGGGGCCTATATGGCTACACCTTC	CASSPRGLYGYTF	NA	TRBV19	TRBJ1-2	NA
TGTGCCAGCAGCTTGGCCTACGGGACAGGGCTGAGCAATCAGCCCCAGCATTTT	CASSLAYGTGLSNQPQHF	TRBD1	TRBV5-8	TRBJ1-5	NA
TGCGCCAGCAGCCCTACAGGGCCGTATGGCTACACCTTC	CASSPTGPYGYTF	NA	TRBV5-1	TRBJ1-2	NA
TGTGCCAGCAGCTTAGGGCTGGCTGAGCAGTTCTTC	CASSLGLAEQFF	NA	TRBV11-2	TRBJ2-1	NA
TGCGCCAGCAGCTGGGGCAGTCCGACTGAAGCTTTCTTT	CASSWGSPTEAFF	NA	TRBV5-1	TRBJ1-1	few
TGTGCCTGGAGGCCGGGACTAAGGGGTTCAGATACGCAGTATTTT	CAWRPGLRGSDTQYF	TRBD2	TRBV30	TRBJ2-3	NA
TGTGCCAGCAGTGGTTCCGAGGCCTCGAACACCGGGGAGCTGTTTTTT	CASSGSEASNTGELFF	NA	TRBV6-1	TRBJ2-2	NA
TGTGCCAGCAGCTTCAGAGTTGATGGGCCTGCTGAAGCTTTCTTT	CASSFRVDGPAEAFF	NA	TRBV5-6	TRBJ1-1	NA
TGTGCCTGGTCCTCAGATGGGACATACTATGGCTACACCTTC	CAWSSDGTYYGYTF	NA	TRBV30	TRBJ1-2	NA
TGTGCCAGCAGCCCTTCTAGAGCGGGACATGAGCAGTTCTTC	CASSPSRAGHEQFF	TRBD2	TRBV9	TRBJ2-1	once
TGTGCCAGCAGCACCCGGACAGGGCCCGGGGAGCTGTTTTTT	CASSTRTGPGELFF	TRBD1	TRBV5-8	TRBJ2-2	NA
TGCAGCGTAATGACAGGGTTGGACATTCAGTACTTC	CSVMTGLDIQYF	TRBD1	TRBV29-1	TRBJ2-4	NA
TGTGCCAGCAGGGGACAGGGAAAAGCTTTCTTT	CASRGQGKAFF	TRBD1	TRBV2	TRBJ1-1	NA
TGTGCCAGCAGCTCCCGTTTGTTCAGCGAGCAGTACTTC	CASSSRLFSEQYF	NA	TRBV11-2	TRBJ2-7	few
TGTGCCACCAGCAGAGATCTCTACAGGGCTAACACTGAAGCTTTCTTT	CATSRDLYRANTEAFF	NA	TRBV15	TRBJ1-1	NA
TGCGCCAGCAGCCAAGCGGGTTCCACCGGGGAGCTGTTTTTT	CASSQAGSTGELFF	NA	TRBV4-1	TRBJ2-2	NA
TGTGCCAGCAGCCCCCAAGGTGGAGGGCTAGACAATGAGCAGTTCTTC	CASSPQGGGLDNEQFF	NA	TRBV14	TRBJ2-1	once
TGTGCCAGCAGTGATCGGGGGGCGCGAGGATATGGCGAGCAGTACTTC	CASSDRGARGYGEQYF	NA	TRBV6-1	TRBJ2-7	NA
TGCGCCAGCAGCCCGGGACTAGCGGGGGCCCGGATAGAGGCCCAGTACTTC	CASSPGLAGARIEAQYF	TRBD2	TRBV5-1	TRBJ2-5	NA
TGTGCCAGCAGAACCGGGACTAGCTACAATGAGCAGTTCTTC	CASRTGTSYNEQFF	TRBD2	TRBV6-5	TRBJ2-1	NA